The source of this TCR beta chain is a study of blood T cell repertoires in COVID-19 (dated by TCRdb to 2020 to 2022). Some background on the complete study: The collaborator samples originated in the United States, Italy and Spain and spanned the acute and convalescent phases of COVID-19. The prospective study material was composed of cDNA or gDNA derived from T cells, B-cell-depleted T cells, or PBMCs. The dataset comprised deeply sampled blood TCRbeta repertoires from subjects exposed to, actively infected with, or recovered from COVID-19. Samples came from the ongoing ImmuneRACE study (first 160 participants) plus 1,254 subjects from 6 global collaborators. Sample metadata almost always included a de-identified subject ID, COVID-19 status, age in years and sex. The repertoires were released in a freely available public database intended as a resource for research on the immune response to SARS-CoV-2. Where available, HLA class I and class II types were taken from metadata supplied by the sample provider and were not determined by assay-based typing. Broad study findings and their caveats: How much clinical and demographic metadata was included differed by source and by participant, and the metadata was provided uncurated.

Spanning cysteine to phenylalanine, the CDR3 consists of 11 amino acids. Only CDR3 DNA remains: 33 bases, in frame from the first base. V lost 2 bases and J lost 8 bases; the stretch between them is 9 bases long. The germline V gene (reference sequence) provides CDR1 GTSNPN and CDR2 SVGIG. To note about this clone: Its antigen target is currently unknown. One base away there is no much larger clone; base qualities are not given.

TCRbeta CDR3 regions were amplified from genomic DNA by means of the immunoSEQ Assay, a bias-controlled multiplex PCR. The original pipeline was this. The number of nucleated cells in each sample was estimated from the amplification of reference gene primers within the assay. To quantify the absolute abundance of each unique TCRbeta CDR3 rearrangement, sequence reads were collapsed and filtered. Productive Simpson clonality was computed per sample as the square root of Simpson's diversity index over productive rearrangements. TCRdb re-hosts the immuneACCESS table, in-frame sequences only. Its copies lack some clones; in the studies checked, an unresolved V gene accounts for under half of them, and the cause for the rest is not known. V and J calls and clone size follow that table, whereas D and trimming were derived from the DNA. The sample has about 68,000 clones on record, nearly 80% of them singletons. The top ten clones comprise 6.3% of the sample.

Collaborating institutions collected whole blood in K2EDTA tubes following their own protocols. For TCRbeta analysis, collaborators shipped samples in one of three forms: frozen whole blood, isolated PBMCs, or DNA extracted from either of those sample types. The sequence came from a woman in her fifties or sixties with acute or convalescent COVID-19. This chain joins TRBV30 to TRBJ1-2; the D gene remains uncertain. The material sequenced was peripheral blood. The DNA sequence follows: TGTGCCTGGAGTTTAACGGGGGGCTACACCTTC. Its amino acids are CAWSLTGGYTF.